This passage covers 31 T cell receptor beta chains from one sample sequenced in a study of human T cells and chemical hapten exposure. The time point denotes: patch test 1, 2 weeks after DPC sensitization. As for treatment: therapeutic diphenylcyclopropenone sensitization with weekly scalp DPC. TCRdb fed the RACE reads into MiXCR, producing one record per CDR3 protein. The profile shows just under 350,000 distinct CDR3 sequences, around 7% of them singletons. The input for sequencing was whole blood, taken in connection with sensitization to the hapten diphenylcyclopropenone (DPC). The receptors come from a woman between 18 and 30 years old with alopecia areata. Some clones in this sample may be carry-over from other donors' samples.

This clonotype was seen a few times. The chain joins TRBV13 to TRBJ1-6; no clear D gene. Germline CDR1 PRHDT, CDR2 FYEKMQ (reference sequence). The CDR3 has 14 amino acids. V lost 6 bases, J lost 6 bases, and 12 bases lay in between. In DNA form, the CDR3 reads TGTGCCAGCAGGTCCGGGGTAGCTAATTCACCCCTCCACTTT. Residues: CASRSGVANSPLHF.

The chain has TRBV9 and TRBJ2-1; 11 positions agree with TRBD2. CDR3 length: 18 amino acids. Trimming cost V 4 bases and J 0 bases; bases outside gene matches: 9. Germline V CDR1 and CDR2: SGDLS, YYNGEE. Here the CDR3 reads CASSLRSSGGASYNEQFF. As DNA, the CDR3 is TGTGCCAGCAGCCTCCGAAGTAGCGGGGGGGCCTCCTACAATGAGCAGTTCTTC. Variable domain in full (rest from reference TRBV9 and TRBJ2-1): DSGVTQTPKHLITATGQRVTLRCSPRSGDLSVYWYQQSLDQGLQFLIQYYNGEERAKGNILERFSAQQFPDLHSELNLSSLELGDSALYFCASSLRSSGGASYNEQFFGPGTRLTVL.

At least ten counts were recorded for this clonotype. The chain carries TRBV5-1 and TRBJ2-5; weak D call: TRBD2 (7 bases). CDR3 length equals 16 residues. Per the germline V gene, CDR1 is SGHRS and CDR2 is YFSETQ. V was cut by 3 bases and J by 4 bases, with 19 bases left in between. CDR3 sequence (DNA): TGCGCCAGCAGCTCCGACGGAGGGGGGGCTGGAGAGACCCAGTACTTC. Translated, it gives CASSSDGGGAGETQYF.

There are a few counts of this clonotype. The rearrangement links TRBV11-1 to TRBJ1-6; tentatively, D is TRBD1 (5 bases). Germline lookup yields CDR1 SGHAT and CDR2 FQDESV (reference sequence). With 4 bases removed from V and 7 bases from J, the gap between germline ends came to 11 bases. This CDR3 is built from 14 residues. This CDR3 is CASSSRERNSPLHF. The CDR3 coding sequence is TGTGCCAGCAGCTCCAGGGAGAGAAATTCACCCCTCCACTTT. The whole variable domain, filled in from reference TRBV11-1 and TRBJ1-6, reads EAEVAQSPRYKITEKSQAVAFWCDPISGHATLYWYRQILGQGPELLVQFQDESVVDDSQLPKDRFSAERLKGVDSTLKIQPAELGDSAMYLCASSSRERNSPLHFGNGTRLTVT.

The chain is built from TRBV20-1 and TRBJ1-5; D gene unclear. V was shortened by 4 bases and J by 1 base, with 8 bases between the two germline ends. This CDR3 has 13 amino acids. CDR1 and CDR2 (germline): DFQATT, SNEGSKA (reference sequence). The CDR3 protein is CSAIKLSNQPQHF. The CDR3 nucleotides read TGCAGTGCTATCAAGCTCAGCAATCAGCCCCAGCATTTT.

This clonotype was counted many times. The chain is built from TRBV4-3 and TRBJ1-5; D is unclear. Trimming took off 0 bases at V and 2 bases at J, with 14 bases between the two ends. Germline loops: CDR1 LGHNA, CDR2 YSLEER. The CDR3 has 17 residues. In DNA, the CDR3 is TGCGCCAGCAGCCAAGATGTCCGGGCCCCAGGCAATCAGCCCCAGCATTTT. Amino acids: CASSQDVRAPGNQPQHF.

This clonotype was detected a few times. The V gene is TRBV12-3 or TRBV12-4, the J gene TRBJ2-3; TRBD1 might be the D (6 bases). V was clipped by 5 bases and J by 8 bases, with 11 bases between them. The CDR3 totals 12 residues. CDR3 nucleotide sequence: TGTGCCAGCAGTCCCACAGGGCCTACGCAGTATTTT. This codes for CASSPTGPTQYF.

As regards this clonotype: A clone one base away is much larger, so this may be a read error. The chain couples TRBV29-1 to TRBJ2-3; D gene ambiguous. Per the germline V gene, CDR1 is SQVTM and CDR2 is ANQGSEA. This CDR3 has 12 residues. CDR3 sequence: CSIEILEDTQYF. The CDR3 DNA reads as TGCAGCATTGAGATTTTGGAAGATACGCAGTATTTT.

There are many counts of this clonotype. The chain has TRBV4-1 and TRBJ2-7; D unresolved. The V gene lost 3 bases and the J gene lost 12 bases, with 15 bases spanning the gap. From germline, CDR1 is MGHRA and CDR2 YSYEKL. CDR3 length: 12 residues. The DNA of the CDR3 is TGCGCCAGCAGCCAGCCCGGCGGAAGGAGGTACTTC. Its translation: CASSQPGGRRYF.

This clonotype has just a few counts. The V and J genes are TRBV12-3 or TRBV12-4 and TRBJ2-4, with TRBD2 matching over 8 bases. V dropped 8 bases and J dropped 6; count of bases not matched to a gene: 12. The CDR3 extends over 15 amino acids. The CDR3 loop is CASSGGREDGNIQYF. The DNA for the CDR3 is TGTGCCAGCTCGGGAGGGAGGGAGGACGGAAACATTCAGTACTTC.

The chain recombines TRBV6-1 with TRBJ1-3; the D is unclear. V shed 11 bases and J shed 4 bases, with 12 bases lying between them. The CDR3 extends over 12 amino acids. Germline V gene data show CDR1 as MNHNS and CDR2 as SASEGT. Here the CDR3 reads CAARGSGNTIYF. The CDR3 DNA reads TGTGCCGCTAGAGGATCAGGAAACACCATATATTTT.

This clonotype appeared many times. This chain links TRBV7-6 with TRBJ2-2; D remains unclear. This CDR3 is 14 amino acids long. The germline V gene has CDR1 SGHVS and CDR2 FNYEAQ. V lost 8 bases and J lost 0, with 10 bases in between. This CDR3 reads CASLETANTGELFF. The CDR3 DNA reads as TGTGCCAGCCTTGAGACCGCGAACACCGGGGAGCTGTTTTTT.

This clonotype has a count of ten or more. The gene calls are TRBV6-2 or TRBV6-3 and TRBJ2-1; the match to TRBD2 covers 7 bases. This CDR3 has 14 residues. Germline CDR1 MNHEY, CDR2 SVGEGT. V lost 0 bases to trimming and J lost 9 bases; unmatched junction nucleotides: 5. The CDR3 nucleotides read TGTGCCAGCAGTTACTCTGGATGGGGGGGTGAGCAGTTCTTC. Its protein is CASSYSGWGGEQFF.

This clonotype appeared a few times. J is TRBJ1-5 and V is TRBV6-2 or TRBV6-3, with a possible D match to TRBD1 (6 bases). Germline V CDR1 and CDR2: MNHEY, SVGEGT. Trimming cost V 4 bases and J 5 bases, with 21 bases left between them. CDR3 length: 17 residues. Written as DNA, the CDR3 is TGTGCCAGCAGTTCCCGGGAACGGACAGTCCGGGATCAGCCCCAGCATTTT. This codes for CASSSRERTVRDQPQHF.

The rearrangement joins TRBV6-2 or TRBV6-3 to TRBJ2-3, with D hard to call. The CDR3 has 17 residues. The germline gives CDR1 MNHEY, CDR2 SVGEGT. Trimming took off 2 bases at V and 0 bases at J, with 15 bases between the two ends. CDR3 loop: CASSYPPYTSSTDTQYF. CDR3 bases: TGTGCCAGCAGTTACCCCCCTTACACCTCCAGCACAGATACGCAGTATTTT.

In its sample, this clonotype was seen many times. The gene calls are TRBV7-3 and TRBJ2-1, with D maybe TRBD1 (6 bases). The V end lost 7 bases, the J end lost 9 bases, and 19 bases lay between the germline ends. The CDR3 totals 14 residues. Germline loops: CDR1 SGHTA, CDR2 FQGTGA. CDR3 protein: CASTSRHRAAEQFF. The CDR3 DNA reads TGTGCCAGCACCTCTAGGCACAGGGCGGCTGAGCAGTTCTTC.

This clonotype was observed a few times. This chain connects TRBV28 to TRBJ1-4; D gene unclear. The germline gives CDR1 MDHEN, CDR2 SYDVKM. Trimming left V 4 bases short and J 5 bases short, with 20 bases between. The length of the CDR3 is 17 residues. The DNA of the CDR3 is TGTGCCAGCAGTTCATACCGTATAACCCGGGAGAATGAAAAACTGTTTTTT. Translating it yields CASSSYRITRENEKLFF.

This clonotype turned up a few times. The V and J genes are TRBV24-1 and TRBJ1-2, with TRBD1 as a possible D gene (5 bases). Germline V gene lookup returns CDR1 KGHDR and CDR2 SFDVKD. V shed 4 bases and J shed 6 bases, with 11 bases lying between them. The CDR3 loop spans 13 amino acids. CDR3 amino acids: CATSESGTDGYTF. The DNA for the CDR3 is TGTGCCACCAGTGAATCAGGGACCGATGGCTACACCTTC.

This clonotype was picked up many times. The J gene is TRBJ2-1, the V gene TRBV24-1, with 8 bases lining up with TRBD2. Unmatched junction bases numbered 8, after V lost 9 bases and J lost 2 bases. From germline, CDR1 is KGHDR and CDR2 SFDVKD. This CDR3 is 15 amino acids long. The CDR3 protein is CATQRGAGAYNEQFF. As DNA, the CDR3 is TGTGCCACCCAAAGGGGAGCGGGGGCCTACAATGAGCAGTTCTTC.

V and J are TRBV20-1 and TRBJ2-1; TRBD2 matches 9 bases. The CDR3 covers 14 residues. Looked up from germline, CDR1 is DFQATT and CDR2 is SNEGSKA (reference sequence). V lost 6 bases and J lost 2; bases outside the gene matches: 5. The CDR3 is CSATSGGTYNEQFF. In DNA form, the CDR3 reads TGCAGTGCCACGAGCGGGGGGACCTACAATGAGCAGTTCTTC.

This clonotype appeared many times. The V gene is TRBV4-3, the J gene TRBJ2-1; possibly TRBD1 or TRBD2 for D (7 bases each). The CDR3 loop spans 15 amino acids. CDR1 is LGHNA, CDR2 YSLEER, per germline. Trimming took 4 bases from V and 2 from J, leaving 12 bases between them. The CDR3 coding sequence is TGCGCCAGCAGCCTTTCAGGGGGGGCCTACAATGAGCAGTTCTTC. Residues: CASSLSGGAYNEQFF.

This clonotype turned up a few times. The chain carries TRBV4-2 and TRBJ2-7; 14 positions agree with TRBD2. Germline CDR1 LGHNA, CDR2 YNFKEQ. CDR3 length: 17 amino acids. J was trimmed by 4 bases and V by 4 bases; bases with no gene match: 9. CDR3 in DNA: TGTGCCAGCAGCCGCTCGGGGACTAGCGGGGGTTGGTACGAGCAGTACTTC. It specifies CASSRSGTSGGWYEQYF.

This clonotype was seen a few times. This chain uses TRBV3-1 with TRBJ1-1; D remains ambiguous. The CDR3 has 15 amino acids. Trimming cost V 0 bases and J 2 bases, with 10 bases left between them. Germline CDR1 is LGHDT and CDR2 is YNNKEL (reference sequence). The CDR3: CASSQEWTANTEAFF. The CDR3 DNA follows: TGTGCCAGCAGCCAAGAGTGGACGGCTAACACTGAAGCTTTCTTT.

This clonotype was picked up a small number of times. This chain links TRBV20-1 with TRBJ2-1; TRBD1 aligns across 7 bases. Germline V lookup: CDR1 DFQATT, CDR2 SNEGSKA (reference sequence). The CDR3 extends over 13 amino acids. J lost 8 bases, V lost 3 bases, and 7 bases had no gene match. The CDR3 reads CSARRGRWDEQFF. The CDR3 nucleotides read TGCAGTGCTAGGAGGGGGCGATGGGATGAGCAGTTCTTC.

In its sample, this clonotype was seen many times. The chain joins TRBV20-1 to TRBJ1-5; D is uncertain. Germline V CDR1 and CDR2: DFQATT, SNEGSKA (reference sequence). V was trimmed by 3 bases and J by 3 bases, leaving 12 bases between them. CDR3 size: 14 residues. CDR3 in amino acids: CSARDPWANQPQHF. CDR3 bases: TGCAGTGCTAGGGACCCTTGGGCCAATCAGCCCCAGCATTTT.

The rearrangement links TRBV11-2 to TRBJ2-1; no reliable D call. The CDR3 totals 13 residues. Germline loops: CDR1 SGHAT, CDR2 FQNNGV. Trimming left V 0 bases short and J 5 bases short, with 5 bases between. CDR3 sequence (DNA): TGTGCCAGCAGCTTAGAGGTCAACAATGAGCAGTTCTTC. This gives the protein CASSLEVNNEQFF.

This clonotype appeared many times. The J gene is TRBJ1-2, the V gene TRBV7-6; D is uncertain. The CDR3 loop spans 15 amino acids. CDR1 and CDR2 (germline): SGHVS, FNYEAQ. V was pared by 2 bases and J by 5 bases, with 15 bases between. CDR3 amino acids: CASSLRETGGYGYTF. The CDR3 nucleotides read TGTGCCAGCAGCTTAAGGGAAACCGGCGGGTATGGCTACACCTTC.

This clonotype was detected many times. CDR3 in amino acids: CASSVGFTDTQYF. The CDR3 DNA follows: TGCGCCAGCAGCGTAGGTTTCACAGATACGCAGTATTTT. The rearrangement links TRBV5-1 to TRBJ2-3; D remains unclear. The ends were cut back, 4 bases at V and 2 bases at J, with 8 bases in the middle. The CDR3 runs to 13 residues. CDR1 and CDR2 from the germline V gene are SGHRS and YFSETQ.

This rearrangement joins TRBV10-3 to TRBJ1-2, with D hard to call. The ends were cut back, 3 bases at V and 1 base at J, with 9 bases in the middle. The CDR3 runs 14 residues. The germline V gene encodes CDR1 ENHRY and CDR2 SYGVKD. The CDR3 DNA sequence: TGTGCCATCAGTGATACAACACGTAACTATGGCTACACCTTC. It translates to CAISDTTRNYGYTF.

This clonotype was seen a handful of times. CDR3 protein: CASSQANGYEQYF. In DNA form, the CDR3 reads TGTGCCAGCAGCCAAGCCAACGGGTACGAGCAGTACTTC. V is TRBV3-1 and J is TRBJ2-7; D ambiguous. The germline V gene encodes CDR1 LGHDT and CDR2 YNNKEL (reference sequence). This CDR3 is built from 13 residues. V was cut by 1 base and J by 4 bases, with 8 bases left in between.

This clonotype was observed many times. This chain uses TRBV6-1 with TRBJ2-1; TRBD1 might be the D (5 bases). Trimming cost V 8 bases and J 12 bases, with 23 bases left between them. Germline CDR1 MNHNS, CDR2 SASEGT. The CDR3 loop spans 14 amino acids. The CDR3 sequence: CASLPDSAALGQFF. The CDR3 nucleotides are TGTGCCAGCCTTCCAGACAGCGCCGCTTTAGGGCAGTTCTTC.